This TCR beta chain is drawn from a study of shared clonotypes between healthy human individuals. About the study: Each donor had three CD4 naive, three CD4 memory, two CD8 naive and one CD8 memory plate.

This CDR3 spans 12 amino acids. Per the germline V gene, CDR1 is MDHEN and CDR2 is SYDVKM. The V gene end was trimmed by 8 bases and the J gene end by 2 bases; junction bases not matched to a gene: 0. Donors, healthy HIV-negative adults, lacked recent acute infections or vaccinations. Genomic DNA (from each subset) was split evenly across several immunoSEQ plates. Repertoires were generated with immunoSEQ multiplex PCR, while TCRdb's copy carries only in-frame clones and drops some. The sample consists of about 1.5 million clones, 95% to 99% of them appearing once. The source is a man aged 30 to 45 in good health. The chain joins TRBV28 to TRBJ2-7; 10 bases are shared with TRBD1. The sample comprised naive CD4+ T cells sorted from blood. Noted subset: CD45RA+ positively selected. The CDR3 DNA reads as TGTGCCAGCGGACAGGGGGCCTACGAGCAGTACTTC. It encodes CASGQGAYEQYF.